A single sample gave rise to the 21 T cell receptor beta chains below, sequenced in a study of shared clonotypes between healthy human individuals. Method: immunoSEQ multiplex PCR; TCRdb's copy keeps in-frame clones and lacks some. The sample lists about 2 million clones, 85% to 95% occurring once. Sample: naive CD4+ T cells sorted from blood. Subset in this sample: CD45RA+ positively selected. The receptors shown here come from a young man in good health.

The chain couples TRBV25-1 to TRBJ1-2; no reliable D call. Trimming cost V 6 bases and J 7 bases, with 6 bases left between them. Germline V gene sequence: CDR1 MGHDK, CDR2 SYGVNS. The CDR3 length is 10 residues. Written as DNA, the CDR3 is TGTGCCAGCAGAGGGAGTGGCTACACCTTC. Protein sequence: CASRGSGYTF.

This chain links TRBV20-1 with TRBJ2-5, with unresolved D. The CDR3 is 10 amino acids. V lost 6 bases and J lost 6, with 8 bases in between. Germline CDR1 DFQATT, CDR2 SNEGSKA (reference sequence). In nucleotides, the CDR3 is TGCAGTGCCGGATCCCAGACCCAGTACTTC. The encoded protein is CSAGSQTQYF.

For this clone: Other DNA sequences in this specimen translate into the identical CDR3. This sequence joins TRBV2 and TRBJ1-1; D unresolved. CDR1 is SNHLY and CDR2 is FYNNEI in the germline V gene. Trimming took 5 bases from V and 0 from J, leaving 7 bases between them. The CDR3 is 13 amino acids. The CDR3 loop reads CASSPRLNTEAFF. CDR3 sequence (DNA): TGTGCCAGCAGTCCCCGACTGAACACTGAAGCTTTCTTT.

The rearrangement joins TRBV7-9 to TRBJ2-2; tentatively, D is TRBD1 (6 bases). Germline CDR1 SEHNR, CDR2 FQNEAQ (reference sequence). The ends were cut back, 5 bases at V and 2 bases at J, with 15 bases in the middle. This CDR3 has 16 amino acids. The DNA for the CDR3 is TGTGCCAGCAGCCCTACCGGGACAATCAACACCGGGGAGCTGTTTTTT. Amino acids: CASSPTGTINTGELFF.

The chain is built from TRBV18 and TRBJ1-2; 7 positions match TRBD1. Germline CDR1 reads KGHSH; CDR2 reads LQKENI. The CDR3 spans 15 residues. After removal of 7 bases from V and 1 base from J, the junction contained 9 bases not matched to a gene. The CDR3 sequence: CASLQGRQFNYGYTF. The CDR3 DNA reads TGTGCCAGCTTACAGGGGCGCCAATTTAACTATGGCTACACCTTC.

J is TRBJ1-4 and V is TRBV7-5; no DNA check was done on the table's D call, TRBD1. TRBV7-5 is reported as a pseudogene. This CDR3 is built from 15 residues. For the CDR3, the DNA is TGTGCCAGAAGCTCCTCCGGGACAGGGGATGAAAAACTGTTTTTT. Translation: CARSSSGTGDEKLFF.

This clone is a singleton in its sample. This rearrangement joins TRBV25-1 to TRBJ1-1, with D maybe TRBD1 (6 bases). The CDR3 has 15 amino acids. From germline, CDR1 is MGHDK and CDR2 SYGVNS. V gave up 5 bases and J gave up 1 base, with 14 bases separating them. CDR3 amino acids: CASSPPDSSNTEAFF. The DNA of the CDR3 is TGTGCCAGCAGTCCCCCGGACAGCTCGAACACTGAAGCTTTCTTT.

The V and J genes are TRBV30 and TRBJ1-2, with D possibly being TRBD1 (5 bases). The CDR3 contains 15 residues. V shed 2 bases and J shed 2 bases, with 15 bases lying between them. The germline V gene encodes CDR1 GTSNPN and CDR2 SVGIG (reference sequence). The CDR3, as DNA: TGTGCCTGGAGTCCCAGGATTGGGGCGAACTATGGCTACACCTTC. Translating gives CAWSPRIGANYGYTF.

The V and J genes are TRBV2 and TRBJ2-1; TRBD2 matches 13 bases. The trim removed 9 bases at V and 0 bases at J, leaving 5 bases unmatched. Per germline, CDR1 SNHLY and CDR2 FYNNEI. CDR3 length: 16 residues. CDR3 DNA: TGTGCCAGTTCTTGGACTAGCGGGAGCTCCTACAATGAGCAGTTCTTC. Translated, it gives CASSWTSGSSYNEQFF.

This chain joins TRBV28 and TRBJ2-7, with D possibly being TRBD1 (6 bases). Germline CDR1 reads MDHEN; CDR2 reads SYDVKM. Between the trimmed V and J ends, which lost 4 bases and 6 bases, there was a span of 19 bases. The CDR3 runs 15 residues. CDR3 bases: TGTGCCAGCAGTTCGTGGACAGTACTACAAGGCGAGCAGTACTTC. This sequence encodes CASSSWTVLQGEQYF. Looking up the rest from reference TRBV28 and TRBJ2-7 gives the full variable domain: DVKVTQSSRYLVKRTGEKVFLECVQDMDHENMFWYRQDPGLGLRLIYFSYDVKMKEKGDIPEGYSVSREKKERFSLILESASTNQTSMYLCASSSWTVLQGEQYFGPGTRLTVT.

The chain is built from TRBV7-2 and TRBJ2-1; D not resolved. V was shortened by 1 base and J by 4 bases, with 11 bases between the two germline ends. Germline CDR1 and CDR2: SGHTA and FQGNSA. The CDR3 has 15 residues. CDR3 sequence (DNA): TGTGCCAGCAGCTTAGGCTTCGGGCCATACAATGAGCAGTTCTTC. It specifies CASSLGFGPYNEQFF.

V is TRBV2 and J is TRBJ1-1, with 8 positions matching TRBD1. Germline V gives CDR1 SNHLY, CDR2 FYNNEI. The CDR3 extends over 14 amino acids. Trimming at V came to 2 bases and at J to 4 bases, leaving 3 bases not matched to a gene. CDR3 region: CASSEQGAFTEAFF. As DNA, the CDR3 is TGTGCCAGCAGTGAACAGGGGGCCTTCACTGAAGCTTTCTTT.

The gene calls are TRBV9 and TRBJ1-1; unclear D gene. Germline values: CDR1 SGDLS, CDR2 YYNGEE. The V and J ends lost 0 bases and 0 bases respectively, with 9 bases between them. The CDR3 covers 15 residues. This CDR3 reads CASSVVLSMNTEAFF. As DNA, the CDR3 is TGTGCCAGCAGCGTAGTACTGAGTATGAACACTGAAGCTTTCTTT.

The genes are TRBV6-1 and TRBJ1-1, with 8 bases matching TRBD1. In germline, CDR1 is MNHNS, CDR2 SASEGT. Trimming took 10 bases from V and 4 from J; bases not matched to a gene: 8. The CDR3 extends over 13 amino acids. The CDR3 DNA sequence: TGTGCCACCGAGCAGGGGGCCGGCACTGAAGCTTTCTTT. Residues: CATEQGAGTEAFF.

This clone was observed once. V usage is TRBV7-2 and J usage is TRBJ2-3; D is unresolved. Germline CDR1 is SGHTA and CDR2 is FQGNSA. There are 13 residues in the CDR3. V lost 5 bases, J lost 5 bases, and 11 bases lay in between. Written as DNA, the CDR3 is TGTGCCAGCAGCGCCGTCTCACGAGATACGCAGTATTTT. The encoded protein is CASSAVSRDTQYF.

The chain uses TRBV6-6 and TRBJ2-1, with TRBD2 identical over 10 bases. The V gene's germline CDR1 is MNHNY and CDR2 SVGAGI (reference sequence). The CDR3 is made up of 13 amino acids. V lost 7 bases, J lost 8 bases, and 5 bases stayed unmatched. CDR3 loop: CASTASGSYEQFF. In nucleotides, the CDR3 is TGTGCCAGCACGGCTAGCGGGAGCTATGAGCAGTTCTTC.

Comment on this clone: This CDR3 is also generated by other DNA sequences in the sample. The J gene is TRBJ1-5, the V gene TRBV7-2, with a possible D match to TRBD1 (6 bases). The CDR3 covers 13 residues. The germline V gene has CDR1 SGHTA and CDR2 FQGNSA. The germline V and J ends were trimmed by 1 base and 7 bases, with 8 bases remaining between them. The CDR3 here is CASSLGGGQPQHF. The DNA of the CDR3 is TGTGCCAGCAGCTTAGGGGGGGGCCAGCCCCAGCATTTT.

This chain connects TRBV28 to TRBJ1-2; D might be TRBD1 (6 bases). V was clipped by 6 bases and J by 4 bases, with 15 bases between them. The germline V gene encodes CDR1 MDHEN and CDR2 SYDVKM. The CDR3 extends over 14 amino acids. This CDR3 reads CASSPEGTLYGYTF. The CDR3 nucleotides are TGTGCCAGCAGCCCGGAGGGGACACTCTATGGCTACACCTTC.

The genes are TRBV29-1 and TRBJ2-1; perhaps D is TRBD1 or TRBD2 (5 bases each). This CDR3 has 12 amino acids. In germline, CDR1 is SQVTM, CDR2 ANQGSEA. V was shortened by 7 bases and J by 4 bases, with 11 bases between the two germline ends. The DNA of the CDR3 is TGCAGCGCCGGGGCGGGTTACAATGAGCAGTTCTTC. Translation: CSAGAGYNEQFF.

The rearrangement joins TRBV7-6 to TRBJ1-5, with D uncertain. Germline-derived CDR1 and CDR2 are SGHVS and FNYEAQ. The length of the CDR3 is 14 residues. V lost 1 base and J lost 7, with 11 bases in between. CDR3 nucleotide sequence: TGTGCCAGCAGCTTAGTCGTGGTAGGGCAGCCCCAGCATTTT. This codes for CASSLVVVGQPQHF. Variable domain in full (rest from reference TRBV7-6 and TRBJ1-5): GAGVSQSPRYKVTKRGQDVALRCDPISGHVSLYWYRQALGQGPEFLTYFNYEAQQDKSGLPNDRFSAERPEGSISTLTIQRTEQRDSAMYRCASSLVVVGQPQHFGDGTRLSIL.

The CDR3 loop reads CASSSPSWAQGYTF. CDR3 DNA: TGTGCCAGCAGTTCTCCCAGCTGGGCGCAAGGCTACACCTTC. The rearrangement uses TRBV6-6 and TRBJ1-2; no firm D call. Trimming cost V 4 bases and J 8 bases, with 17 bases left between them. Germline-derived CDR1 and CDR2 are MNHNY and SVGAGI (reference sequence). This CDR3 has 14 amino acids.